What follows describes a single T cell receptor beta chain. No antigen is known for it. The CDR3 has 15 amino acids. CDR1 and CDR2 from the germline V gene are SQVTM and ANQGSEA. J was trimmed by 3 bases and V by 4 bases; bases with no gene match: 7. The data belong to a study of CD8+ T cells in alopecia areata. Study-level results: Affected scalp, especially in alopecia totalis/universalis, had a higher clonality than normal scalp did.

Following extraction, RNA underwent reverse transcription to cDNA, which served as the sequencing template. Profiling relied on immunoSEQ multiplex PCR, and the TCRdb table lists in-frame clones only, not all of them. The sample shows roughly 150,000 clones, roughly 50% of them seen only once. This chain uses TRBV29-1 with TRBJ2-3; TRBD1 aligns across 10 bases. This clonotype originated in a human donor with alopecia areata. The sequencing sample was made of CD4+ T cells sorted from blood. CDR3 protein: CSVVWDRGRTDTQYF. CDR3 sequence (DNA): TGCAGCGTTGTTTGGGACAGGGGACGAACAGATACGCAGTATTTT.